This record covers a single TCR beta chain. Its antigen is currently unknown. RNA transcripts yielded amplified TCR beta CDR3 regions. The HTBI primer set drove a first-round RT-PCR of the TCR CDR3. Using its own MiXCR run on the multiplex PCR reads, TCRdb lists one record per CDR3 protein. The table records hundreds of thousands of distinct CDR3 sequences, about 12% of them present only once. The sample is drawn from a study of T cells in Graves' hyperthyroidism and ophthalmopathy. Study results and caveats: Ophthalmopathy was model-predicted a median approximately 6.9 months pre-onset. Among clonotypes expanded in thyroid above 0.001, most were also found in blood.

The V gene end was trimmed by 3 bases and the J gene end by 7 bases; junction bases not matched to a gene: 10. The CDR3 runs to 17 residues. Looked up from germline, CDR1 is SGHVS and CDR2 is FQNEAQ. Used for diagnoses were clinical symptoms, serum thyroxine and TRAb, thyroid ultrasound and orbital computed tomography. The genes are TRBV7-8 and TRBJ2-5, with 14 nucleotides matching TRBD2. This TCR came from a woman aged 18-29 years with Graves' hyperthyroidism. Source material: blood. CDR3 loop: CASSFRLAGGLSVTQYF. For the CDR3, the DNA is TGTGCCAGCAGCTTCCGACTAGCGGGAGGGCTTTCGGTGACCCAGTACTTC.